These T cell receptor beta chains were read from a single sample in a study of neurological immune-mediated disorders. TCRdb reanalysed the 5' RACE reads using MiXCR and keeps one entry per CDR3 protein. The sample shows tens of thousands of distinct CDR3 sequences, under 4.5% of them seen only once. What was sequenced was PBMCs. The receptor source for this set is a young woman with multiple sclerosis. Both conserved end residues are part of each CDR3. A D gene is named only where the DNA matches it firmly. Clone size is stated in some rows and not others, as once, few, many or a class when expanded.

V,J,size,D,DNA,CDR3
TRBV5-6,TRBJ2-7,many,NA,TGTGCCAGCAGCTCAGACAGGCTATACGAGCAGTACTTC,CASSSDRLYEQYF
TRBV12-3/TRBV12-4,TRBJ2-7,many,NA,TGTGCCAGCAGTTTCGCAACAGGACGCGAGCAGTACTTC,CASSFATGREQYF
TRBV20-1,TRBJ1-5,many,TRBD1,TGCAGTGCTGGGGGGGACAGGACCCAGCCCCAGCATTTT,CSAGGDRTQPQHF
TRBV29-1,TRBJ2-3,NA,NA,TGCAGCGTTGCGTGGAGGAGCTACACAGATACGCAGTATTTT,CSVAWRSYTDTQYF
TRBV15,TRBJ1-4,many,NA,TGTGCCACCAGCAACCGACAGGCGAATGAAAAACTGTTTTTT,CATSNRQANEKLFF
TRBV11-2,TRBJ1-2,NA,NA,TGTGCCAGCAGACGCGGCGAAAGCTACACCTTC,CASRRGESYTF
TRBV6-5,TRBJ1-1,many,NA,TGTGCCAGCAGTCTGACAGCTAACACTGAAGCTTTCTTT,CASSLTANTEAFF
TRBV10-1,TRBJ1-4,NA,NA,TGCGCCAGCACTGCGCGAAAGGATAATGACAAACTGTTTTTT,CASTARKDNDKLFF
TRBV15,TRBJ1-2,many,TRBD1,TGTGCCACCAGCAGAGATCGTTATTTCCGGGACAGCAATGGCTACACCTTC,CATSRDRYFRDSNGYTF
TRBV6-6,TRBJ2-7,NA,TRBD2,TGTGCCAGCAGTGAACTAGCGGGGGCGGTCGAGCAGTACTTC,CASSELAGAVEQYF
TRBV2,TRBJ1-2,many,NA,TGTGCCAGCAGTCAACTGGGCTATGGCTACACCTTC,CASSQLGYGYTF
TRBV5-1,TRBJ1-4,many,NA,TGCGCCAGCAGCCAGGACGAGAGGCTGTTTTTT,CASSQDERLFF
TRBV29-1,TRBJ1-2,many,NA,TGCAGCGTCCAGGGGTCCTTTCTGAACTATGGCTACACCTTC,CSVQGSFLNYGYTF
TRBV20-1,TRBJ1-3,many,NA,TGCAGTGCTGGACTACCCAACTCTGGAAACACCATATATTTT,CSAGLPNSGNTIYF
TRBV7-3,TRBJ2-7,NA,NA,TGTGCCAGCAGCTTATTGCCCGGGGGAACCTACGAGCAGTACTTC,CASSLLPGGTYEQYF
TRBV3-1,TRBJ2-1,many,TRBD2,TGTGCCAGCAGCCCTCCAGCGGGAGTAGAGCAGTTCTTC,CASSPPAGVEQFF
TRBV6-5,TRBJ2-6,many,NA,TGTGCCAGCAGGACCCTCGAGTCTGGGGCCAACGTCCTGACTTTC,CASRTLESGANVLTF
TRBV12-3/TRBV12-4,TRBJ2-5,many,NA,TGTGCCAGCAGTTCAGGGGTAACGGGGGGCGGGGAGACCCAGTACTTC,CASSSGVTGGGETQYF
TRBV7-6,TRBJ2-3,many,TRBD2,TGTGCCAGCAGCTTAGGGACTAGCGCCACAGATACGCAGTATTTT,CASSLGTSATDTQYF
TRBV9,TRBJ2-2,many,NA,TGTGCCACATCCGCGGGGGCGGTCACCGGGGAGCTGTTTTTT,CATSAGAVTGELFF
TRBV7-9,TRBJ2-4,once,TRBD1,TGTGCCAGCAGCAAACAGGGGGAGGACATTCAGTACTTC,CASSKQGEDIQYF
TRBV5-5,TRBJ2-1,many,NA,TGTGCCAGCAGCTCCAGTTGGGGCTCCTACAATGAGCAGTTCTTC,CASSSSWGSYNEQFF
TRBV28,TRBJ2-5,many,NA,TGTGCCAGCTCCGGGACTGAAGAGACCCAGTACTTC,CASSGTEETQYF
TRBV12-3/TRBV12-4,TRBJ1-5,many,NA,TGTGCCAGCAGCGACGGGCCCCTTTTTCAGCCCCAGCATTTT,CASSDGPLFQPQHF
TRBV30,TRBJ2-3,few,NA,TGTGCCTGGAGTGATTCAGATACGCAGTATTTT,CAWSDSDTQYF
TRBV7-2,TRBJ2-1,NA,NA,TGTGCCAGCAGCTCTTCGCCAGGGAAATGGGAGCAGTTCTTC,CASSSSPGKWEQFF
TRBV5-1,TRBJ2-7,many,NA,TGCGCCAGCAGCTTGGCGGCTAACCAAGAGCAGTACTTC,CASSLAANQEQYF
TRBV6-2/TRBV6-3,TRBJ2-3,many,NA,TGTGCCAGCAGTTCGGCGGGGCTCTACACAGATACGCAGTATTTT,CASSSAGLYTDTQYF
TRBV20-1,TRBJ1-1,many,NA,TGCAGTGCTAGTGGGGCTGCCGACGGCCAAGCTTTCTTT,CSASGAADGQAFF
TRBV27,TRBJ1-6,NA,TRBD1,TGTGCCAGCAGTGGCCCGGGACAGGGTAATTCACCCCTCAACTTT,CASSGPGQGNSPLNF
TRBV4-2,TRBJ1-6,NA,NA,TGTGCCAGCAGCCAAGGCAGGGCGGAGAATTCACCCCTCAACTTT,CASSQGRAENSPLNF
TRBV12-3/TRBV12-4,TRBJ1-3,many,NA,TGTGCCGAAGCAGTCTCTGGAAACACCATATATTTT,CAEAVSGNTIYF
TRBV20-1,TRBJ2-1,many,NA,TGCAGTGCGAGGGGTCCGGGGCAGCAGTACAATGAGCAGTTCTTC,CSARGPGQQYNEQFF
TRBV28,TRBJ2-1,many,TRBD2,TGTGCCAGCAGTCAGACAGCGGGAGGGAGTGAGCAGTTCTTC,CASSQTAGGSEQFF
TRBV7-2,TRBJ1-4,many,NA,TGTGCCAGCCGTGAGGGGGTGGTTAATGAAAAACTGTTTTTT,CASREGVVNEKLFF
TRBV12-3/TRBV12-4,TRBJ2-1,many,TRBD2,TGTGCCAGCACTTTGCTAGCGGGGTACAATGAGCAGTTCTTC,CASTLLAGYNEQFF
TRBV5-1,TRBJ2-1,many,TRBD2,TGCGCCAGCAGAGCGGGGGGACTGGATGAGCAGTTCTTC,CASRAGGLDEQFF
TRBV25-1,TRBJ1-4,many,NA,TGTGCCAGCAGAATCAGTGGAGGTGAAAAACTGTTTTTT,CASRISGGEKLFF
TRBV28,TRBJ1-5,many,NA,TGTGCCAGCAGTTGGGCAAGCCAGCCCCAGAATTTT,CASSWASQPQNF
TRBV12-3/TRBV12-4,TRBJ1-1,many,NA,TGTGCCAGCAGTTTCGGTAGTACCGCTGAAGCTTTCTTT,CASSFGSTAEAFF
TRBV9,TRBJ2-1,NA,TRBD2,TGTGCCAGCAGCGTATCTCGACTAGCGGACATAAATGAGCAGTTCTTC,CASSVSRLADINEQFF
TRBV5-6,TRBJ1-6,many,NA,TGTGCCAGCAGCTTGGCGGGGACAAATTCACCCCTCCACTTT,CASSLAGTNSPLHF
TRBV7-2,TRBJ1-5,many,NA,TGTGCCAGCAGCATTTCTGATAATCAGCCCCAGCATTTT,CASSISDNQPQHF
TRBV5-6,TRBJ2-3,many,NA,TGTGCCAGCAGCGCCCAATCCCTTTGGGGGCAGTATTTT,CASSAQSLWGQYF
TRBV4-3,TRBJ2-1,many,NA,TGCGCCAGCAGCCAAGGTGGGGGCTCCTACAATGAGCAGTTCTTC,CASSQGGGSYNEQFF
TRBV20-1,TRBJ2-4,many,NA,TGCAGTGCTAGCGTCGGGGGTGGCAAAAACATTCAGTACTTC,CSASVGGGKNIQYF
TRBV20-1,TRBJ2-6,many,TRBD1,TGCAGTGCTAGCCGTCAGGGACAGGGGGCGGGTAGGGCCAACGTCCTGACTTTC,CSASRQGQGAGRANVLTF
TRBV20-1,TRBJ2-7,many,TRBD2,TGCAGTGCTAGAGATCTGGCGGGGGGCTTCTACGAGCAGTACTTC,CSARDLAGGFYEQYF
TRBV4-3,TRBJ2-7,many,TRBD1,TGCGCCAGCAGCCGAGCCAGGGACAGCCCCTCTTACGAGCAGTACTTC,CASSRARDSPSYEQYF
TRBV7-6,TRBJ2-7,many,TRBD1,TGTGCCAGCAGCCCACCGGGACAGGTGCGCGGGCAGTACTTC,CASSPPGQVRGQYF
TRBV20-1,TRBJ2-1,many,NA,TGCAGTGCTACGGGGTTGATCAATGAGCAGTTCTTC,CSATGLINEQFF
TRBV6-1,TRBJ2-3,many,NA,TGTGCCAGCAGTGAATCAGATACGCAGTATTTT,CASSESDTQYF
TRBV3-1,TRBJ2-1,many,NA,TGTGCCAGCAGCCAAGTCCTCCCCGATGAGCAGTTCTTC,CASSQVLPDEQFF
TRBV4-1,TRBJ2-7,NA,NA,TGCGCCAGCAGCCAAGGGGCAAGATGGTTCGAGCAGTACTTC,CASSQGARWFEQYF
TRBV3-1,TRBJ2-2,many,NA,TGTGCCAGCAGCGTAAACACAATCGGGGAGCTGTTTTTT,CASSVNTIGELFF
TRBV7-2,TRBJ2-7,many,NA,TGTGCCAGCAGCTTAAATCCTTGGTTATCCTACGAGCAGTACTTC,CASSLNPWLSYEQYF
TRBV20-1,TRBJ1-4,NA,TRBD1,TGCAGTGCTCCCAGGGGGGCCGATGAAAAACTGTTTTTT,CSAPRGADEKLFF